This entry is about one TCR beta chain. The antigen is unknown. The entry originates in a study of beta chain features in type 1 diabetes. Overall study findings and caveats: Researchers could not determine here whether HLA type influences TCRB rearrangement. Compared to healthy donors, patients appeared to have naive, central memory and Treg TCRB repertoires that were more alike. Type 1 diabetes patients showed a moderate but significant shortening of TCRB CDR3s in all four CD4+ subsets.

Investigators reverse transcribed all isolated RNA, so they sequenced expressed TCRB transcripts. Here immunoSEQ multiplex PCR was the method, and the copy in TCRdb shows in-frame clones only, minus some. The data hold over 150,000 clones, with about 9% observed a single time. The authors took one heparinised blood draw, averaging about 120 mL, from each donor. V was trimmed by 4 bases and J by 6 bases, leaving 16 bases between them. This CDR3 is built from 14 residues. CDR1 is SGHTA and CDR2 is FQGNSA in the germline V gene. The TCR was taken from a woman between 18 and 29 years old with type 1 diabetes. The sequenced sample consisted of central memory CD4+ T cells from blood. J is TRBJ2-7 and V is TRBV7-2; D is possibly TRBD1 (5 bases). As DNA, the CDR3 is TGTGCCAGCAGCTCACCGTCCCAGGGTGCCGAGCAGTACTTC. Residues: CASSSPSQGAEQYF.